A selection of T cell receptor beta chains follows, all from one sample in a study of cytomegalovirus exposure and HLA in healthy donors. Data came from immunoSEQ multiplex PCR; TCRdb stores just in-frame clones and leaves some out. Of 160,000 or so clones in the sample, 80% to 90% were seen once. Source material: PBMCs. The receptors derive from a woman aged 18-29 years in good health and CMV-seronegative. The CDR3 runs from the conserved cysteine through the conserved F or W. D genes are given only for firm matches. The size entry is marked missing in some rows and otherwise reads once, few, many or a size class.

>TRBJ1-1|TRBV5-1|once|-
TGCGCCAGCAGCTTGAGCCCCCAGGTCTACGCTGAAGCTTTCTTT
CASSLSPQVYAEAFF
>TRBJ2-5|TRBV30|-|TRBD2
TGTGCCTGGAATCTGGGGGGGTCGATAGAGACCCAGTACTTC
CAWNLGGSIETQYF
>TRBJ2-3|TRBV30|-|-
TGTGCCTGGAGTATAGCAGTCACAGATACGCAGTATTTT
CAWSIAVTDTQYF
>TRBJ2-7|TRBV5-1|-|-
TGCGCCAGCAGCTTTGGCCCCCAGGGGGGTTACGAGCAGTACTTC
CASSFGPQGGYEQYF
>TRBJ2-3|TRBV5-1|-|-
TGCGCCAGCAGCTCTAGTGCCGGCGGACTCACAGATACGCAGTATTTT
CASSSSAGGLTDTQYF
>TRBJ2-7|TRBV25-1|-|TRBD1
TGTGCCAGCAGTGAAGAGGGGGCCAAATACGAGCAGTACTTC
CASSEEGAKYEQYF
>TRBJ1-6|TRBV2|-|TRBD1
TGTGCCAGCAGAAAAATGAAAATCGGGGACAGGGGAAATTCACCCCTCCACTTT
CASRKMKIGDRGNSPLHF
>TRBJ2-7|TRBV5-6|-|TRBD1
TGTGCCAGCAGCTTGGAGACAGGGGTGAATCATTACGAGCAGTACTTC
CASSLETGVNHYEQYF
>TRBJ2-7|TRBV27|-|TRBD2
TGTGCCAGCACTAAGACTAGCGGGGTGTCCAACGAGCAGTACTTC
CASTKTSGVSNEQYF
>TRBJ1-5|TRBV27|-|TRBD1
TGTGCCAGCAGTTCAGGGGGCCGTGGGCCCCAGCATTTT
CASSSGGRGPQHF
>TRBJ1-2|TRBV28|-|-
TGTGCCAGCAGGGAGGAGGGCTATGGCTACACCTTC
CASREEGYGYTF
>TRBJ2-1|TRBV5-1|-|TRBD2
TGCGCCAGCACCCCAGCGGGACTCTCAGGGGAGCAGTTCTTC
CASTPAGLSGEQFF
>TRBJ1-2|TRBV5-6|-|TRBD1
TGTGCCAGCAGCTCGGACCTTGACAGGGGGCCCTATGGCTACACCTTC
CASSSDLDRGPYGYTF
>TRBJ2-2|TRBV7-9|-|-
TGTGCCAGCAGCTTTGACTCTCCCGGCACCGGGGAGCTGTTTTTT
CASSFDSPGTGELFF
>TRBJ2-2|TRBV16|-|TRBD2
TGTGCCAGCAGCCAACTCGGGCTAGCGGGAGATCGGAACACCGGGGAGCTGTTTTTT
CASSQLGLAGDRNTGELFF
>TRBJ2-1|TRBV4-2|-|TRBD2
TGTGCCAGCAGCCAGACTAGCCACCCGGTGAATGAGCAGTTCTTC
CASSQTSHPVNEQFF
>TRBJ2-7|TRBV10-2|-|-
TGCGCCAGCTTCGGTTCCGAGCAGTACTTC
CASFGSEQYF
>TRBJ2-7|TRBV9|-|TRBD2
TGTGCCAGCAGCGAGTCAGCGACTAGCGGCACGGAGCAGTACTTC
CASSESATSGTEQYF
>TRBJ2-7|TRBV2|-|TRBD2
TGTGCCAGCAGTGAAGGGAGCGGGATTTATACCTACGAGCAGTACTTC
CASSEGSGIYTYEQYF
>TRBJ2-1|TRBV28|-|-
TGTGCCAGCAGTTTACTAGATAGCTCCTACAATGAGCAGTTCTTC
CASSLLDSSYNEQFF
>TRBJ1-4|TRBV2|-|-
TGTGCCAGCAGCCTACAGGGTTTTGGGGAAAAACTGTTTTTT
CASSLQGFGEKLFF
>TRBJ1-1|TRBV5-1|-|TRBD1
TGCGCCAGCAGCTTGGGGGGGGACAGGGGTCTGAACACTGAAGCTTTCTTT
CASSLGGDRGLNTEAFF
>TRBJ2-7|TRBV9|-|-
TGTGCCAGCAGCCTAGGACAGTACGCCTACGAGCAGTACTTC
CASSLGQYAYEQYF
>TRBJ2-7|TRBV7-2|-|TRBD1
TGTGCCAGCAGCGCCCGACAGGGTAGGACGGGCGAGCAGTACTTC
CASSARQGRTGEQYF
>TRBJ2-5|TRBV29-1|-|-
TGCAGCGCCTTGAGGCTGGAGACCCAGTACTTC
CSALRLETQYF
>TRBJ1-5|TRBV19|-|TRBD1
TGTGCCAGTACCGGGACAGGGGGCGGTGATCAGCCCCAGCATTTT
CASTGTGGGDQPQHF
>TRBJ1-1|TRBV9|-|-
TGTGCCAGCGGACGACAGGACACTGAAGCTTTCTTT
CASGRQDTEAFF
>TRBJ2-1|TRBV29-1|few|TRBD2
TGCAGCGTGGTGGGGGGGAGCTCCTACAATGAGCAGTTCTTC
CSVVGGSSYNEQFF
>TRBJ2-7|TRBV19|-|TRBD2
TGTGCCAGTAGTATTTCGGGGGGTCAAGACTACGAGCAGTACTTC
CASSISGGQDYEQYF
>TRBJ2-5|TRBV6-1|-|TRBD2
TGTGCCAGCAGTGATGTGTTAGCGGGGGGCTGGAAGACCCAGTACTTC
CASSDVLAGGWKTQYF
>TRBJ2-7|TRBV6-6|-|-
TGTGCCAGCAGTTTGTCCTCAGACAGCCCCTCCTACGAGCAGTACTTC
CASSLSSDSPSYEQYF
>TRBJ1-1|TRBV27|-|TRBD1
TGTGCCAGCAGTCCATCGACAGGGCTTATCTCCACTGAAGCTTTCTTT
CASSPSTGLISTEAFF
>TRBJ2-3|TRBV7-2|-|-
TGTGCCAGCAGCCTTCGACTGGATCCCAGCACAGATACGCAGTATTTT
CASSLRLDPSTDTQYF
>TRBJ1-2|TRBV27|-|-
TGTGCCAGCAGTTCCTTTGCAGGGGACTATGGCTACACCTTC
CASSSFAGDYGYTF
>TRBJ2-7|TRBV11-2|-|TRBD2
TGTGCCAGCAGCTTATCCAAAGCGGGACTAGGATCGTACGAGCAGTACTTC
CASSLSKAGLGSYEQYF
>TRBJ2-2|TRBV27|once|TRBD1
TGTGCCAGCAGTTTAAGGATTGTCGGGACAGGGATTAGTGGCACCGGGGAGCTGTTTTTT
CASSLRIVGTGISGTGELFF
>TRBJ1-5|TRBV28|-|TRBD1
TGTGCCAGCAGACAGGGGTCCAATCAGCCCCAGCATTTT
CASRQGSNQPQHF
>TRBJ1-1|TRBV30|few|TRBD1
TGTGCCTGGAGCCCAGGGGGCTGGGGGACTGAAGCTTTCTTT
CAWSPGGWGTEAFF
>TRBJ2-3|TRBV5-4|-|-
TGTGCCAGCAGCTTGGACTCCACAGATACGCAGTATTTT
CASSLDSTDTQYF
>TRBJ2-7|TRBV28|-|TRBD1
TGTGCCAGCAGTATACGACAGGGAGCCTACGAGCAGTACTTC
CASSIRQGAYEQYF
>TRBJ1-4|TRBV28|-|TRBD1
TGTGCCAGCAGTTTTCAGGGGGGCGCGGGTGAAAAACTGTTTTTT
CASSFQGGAGEKLFF
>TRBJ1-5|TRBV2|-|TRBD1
TGTGCCAGCAGGTCCGGGACAGGGTCCCATCAGCCCCAGCATTTT
CASRSGTGSHQPQHF
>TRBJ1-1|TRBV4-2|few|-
TGTGCCAGCAGCCAAGGTGCAGGGTCGAACACTGAAGCTTTCTTT
CASSQGAGSNTEAFF
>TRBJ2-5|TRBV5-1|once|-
TGCGCCAGCAGCTCTGCTACAGGGAAAGAGACTCAGTACTTC
CASSSATGKETQYF
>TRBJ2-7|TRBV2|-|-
TGTGCCAGCAGCCCAAGGGGTCCCCAGTCCCACCTCTACGAGCAGTACTTC
CASSPRGPQSHLYEQYF
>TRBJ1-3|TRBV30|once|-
TGTGCCTGGAGCTCGGGCGGGTCGGATGGAAACACCATATATTTT
CAWSSGGSDGNTIYF
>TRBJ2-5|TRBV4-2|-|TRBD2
TGTGCCAGCAGCCTAGGGACTAGCGGTCAAGAGACCCAGTACTTC
CASSLGTSGQETQYF
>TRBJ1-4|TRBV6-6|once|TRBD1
TGTGCCAGCAGCCCAGGACAGGGGGCTGAAAAACTGTTTTTT
CASSPGQGAEKLFF
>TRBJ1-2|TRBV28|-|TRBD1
TGTGCCAGCTGTTCCGGGACAGGGGGCGACTATAACTATGGCTACACCTTC
CASCSGTGGDYNYGYTF
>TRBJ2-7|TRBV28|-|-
TGTGCCAGCAGCTCCCCCCAGCAGTACTTC
CASSSPQQYF
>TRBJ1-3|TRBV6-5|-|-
TGTGCCAGCAGTGTACAGAGGGACTCTGGAAACACCATATATTTT
CASSVQRDSGNTIYF
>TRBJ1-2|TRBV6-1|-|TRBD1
TGTGCCAGCAGCGTGACAGGGGGGAACTATGGCTACACCTTC
CASSVTGGNYGYTF
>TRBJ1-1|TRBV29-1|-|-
TGCAGCGTTGACGGGGGGCGTAAAGCTTTCTTT
CSVDGGRKAFF
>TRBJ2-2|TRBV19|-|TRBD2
TGTGCCAGTAGTGCCCTAGCGGGAGCCGGGGAGCTGTTTTTT
CASSALAGAGELFF